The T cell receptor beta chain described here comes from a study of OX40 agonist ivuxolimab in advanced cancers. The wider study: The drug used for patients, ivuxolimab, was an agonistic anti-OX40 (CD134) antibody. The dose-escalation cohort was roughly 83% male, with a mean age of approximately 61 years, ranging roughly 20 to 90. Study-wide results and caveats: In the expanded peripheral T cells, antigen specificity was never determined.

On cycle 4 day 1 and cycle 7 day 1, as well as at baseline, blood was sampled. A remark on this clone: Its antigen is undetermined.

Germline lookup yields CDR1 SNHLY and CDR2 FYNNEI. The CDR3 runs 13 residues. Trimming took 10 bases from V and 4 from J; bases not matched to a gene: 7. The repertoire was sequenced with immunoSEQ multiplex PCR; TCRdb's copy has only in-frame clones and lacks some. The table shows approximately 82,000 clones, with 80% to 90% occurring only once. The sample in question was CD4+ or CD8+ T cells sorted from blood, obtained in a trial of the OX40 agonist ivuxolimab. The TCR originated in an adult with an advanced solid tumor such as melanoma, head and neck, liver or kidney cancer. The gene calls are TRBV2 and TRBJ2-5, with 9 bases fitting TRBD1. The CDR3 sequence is CATRRDRAETQYF. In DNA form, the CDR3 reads TGTGCCACCCGCCGGGACAGGGCAGAGACCCAGTACTTC.